The clone carrying this T cell receptor beta chain has just a few counts. The entry originates in a study of beta chain features in type 1 diabetes. All of the isolated RNA was reverse transcribed, so expressed TCRB transcripts were sequenced. Some clones are missing from TCRdb's copy, which holds only in-frame ones; the method was immunoSEQ multiplex PCR. The sample lists under 350,000 clones, under 8.5% occurring once. V lost 3 bases and J 3 bases, leaving 17 bases between the germline ends. Germline CDR1 LNHDA, CDR2 SQIVND (reference sequence). The CDR3 contains 16 residues. The chain recombines TRBV19 with TRBJ1-1, with D possibly TRBD1 on 6 matching bases. The sample taken for sequencing was central memory CD4+ T cells from blood. The sequence came from a woman aged 18-29 years in good health. This CDR3 is CASSMGQQGWDTEAFF. CDR3 DNA sequence: TGTGCCAGTAGTATGGGTCAACAGGGATGGGACACTGAAGCTTTCTTT.